This TCR beta chain was found in a study of low-dose radiotherapy and immunotherapy resistance in tumors. Gene-specific TRAV and TRBV primers were used for first-strand cDNA, covering alpha and beta chains. With a constant-region primer and a V-primer adapter, TCRs were subjected to roughly 20 PCR cycles of amplification. Amplification (by in vitro transcription) was performed on isolated mRNA. TCRdb used MiXCR to reprocess the reads, holding one entry per CDR3 protein. Among tens of thousands of distinct CDR3 sequences listed, less than 40% were seen once. Specified time point: before trial treatment. The CDR3 consists of 15 residues. V gave up 4 bases and J gave up 10 bases, with 23 bases separating them. The germline CDR1 and CDR2 sequences are SGHDT and YYEEEE.

The receptor was isolated from a male donor with gallbladder cancer. The sample in question was PBMCs, obtained before treatment. The chain carries TRBV5-6 and TRBJ1-1, with D unclear. CDR3 residues: CASSPRARLNTGAFF. The CDR3 DNA follows: TGTGCCAGCAGCCCTAGGGCAAGACTTAACACGGGAGCTTTCTTT.